This is a list of T cell receptor beta chains from one sample in a study of blood T cells in healthy people across ages. Using its own MiXCR run on the 5' RACE reads, TCRdb lists one record per CDR3 protein. The data contain fewer than 2,000,000 distinct CDR3 sequences, 34% of them singletons. Input material: blood. These TCRs come from a woman aged 25 to 39 in good health. The CDR3 runs from the conserved cysteine through the conserved F or W. D genes are given only for firm matches. Part of the rows lack a size; the others show once, few, many or a class for expanded clones.

J gene: TRBJ2-1
V gene: TRBV7-6
D gene: TRBD2
clone size: -
CDR3 protein: CASSLLLAGGPRNEQFF
CDR3 DNA: TGTGCCAGCAGCTTACTCCTAGCGGGAGGGCCACGTAATGAGCAGTTCTTC

J gene: TRBJ2-7
V gene: TRBV2
D gene: TRBD2
clone size: few
CDR3 protein: CASRFSGREDYEQYF
CDR3 DNA: TGTGCCAGCAGGTTTAGCGGGAGGGAAGATTACGAGCAGTACTTC

J gene: TRBJ2-1
V gene: TRBV5-4
D gene: -
clone size: -
CDR3 protein: CASKRETGAYNEQFF
CDR3 DNA: TGTGCCAGTAAGCGGGAGACAGGGGCCTACAATGAGCAGTTCTTC

J gene: TRBJ1-1
V gene: TRBV15
D gene: -
clone size: -
CDR3 protein: CATSKRGGGTEAFF
CDR3 DNA: TGTGCCACCTCGAAACGGGGAGGCGGCACTGAAGCTTTCTTT

J gene: TRBJ1-2
V gene: TRBV29-1
D gene: -
clone size: -
CDR3 protein: CSVDRTLNYGYTF
CDR3 DNA: TGCAGCGTTGATCGGACTCTTAACTATGGCTACACCTTC

J gene: TRBJ1-5
V gene: TRBV4-1
D gene: -
clone size: -
CDR3 protein: CASSQDRTDNQPQHF
CDR3 DNA: TGCGCCAGCAGCCAAGATAGGACGGACAATCAGCCCCAGCATTTT

J gene: TRBJ1-5
V gene: TRBV6-1
D gene: TRBD1
clone size: -
CDR3 protein: CASKPGQNSNQPQHF
CDR3 DNA: TGTGCCAGCAAGCCGGGACAGAATAGCAATCAGCCCCAGCATTTT

J gene: TRBJ2-7
V gene: TRBV20-1
D gene: -
clone size: few
CDR3 protein: CSAKQGRYYEQYF
CDR3 DNA: TGCAGTGCTAAACAGGGACGTTACTACGAGCAGTACTTC

J gene: TRBJ1-4
V gene: TRBV29-1
D gene: TRBD1
clone size: -
CDR3 protein: CSVRDSSNEKLFF
CDR3 DNA: TGCAGCGTTAGGGACAGCTCTAATGAAAAACTGTTTTTT

J gene: TRBJ1-5
V gene: TRBV5-1
D gene: -
clone size: few
CDR3 protein: CASSADGQFNQPPHF
CDR3 DNA: TGCGCCAGCAGCGCCGACGGACAATTCAATCAGCCCCCGCATTTT

J gene: TRBJ2-7
V gene: TRBV7-3
D gene: -
clone size: -
CDR3 protein: CASSMDKGDEQYF
CDR3 DNA: TGTGCCAGCAGCATGGACAAGGGGGACGAGCAGTACTTC

J gene: TRBJ2-3
V gene: TRBV6-2/TRBV6-3
D gene: TRBD2
clone size: few
CDR3 protein: CASRHPSGPSTDTQYF
CDR3 DNA: TGTGCCAGCAGGCATCCTAGCGGGCCGAGCACAGATACGCAGTATTTT

J gene: TRBJ2-3
V gene: TRBV5-4
D gene: -
clone size: few
CDR3 protein: CASSLERGRDTQYF
CDR3 DNA: TGTGCCAGCAGCTTGGAGAGGGGAAGGGATACGCAGTATTTT

J gene: TRBJ2-5
V gene: TRBV27
D gene: TRBD1
clone size: few
CDR3 protein: CASSLLGQQETQYF
CDR3 DNA: TGTGCCAGCAGTTTATTGGGACAGCAAGAGACCCAGTACTTC

J gene: TRBJ2-7
V gene: TRBV4-1
D gene: -
clone size: few
CDR3 protein: CASSQEVSGADYEQYF
CDR3 DNA: TGCGCCAGCAGCCAAGAAGTTTCGGGGGCCGACTACGAGCAGTACTTC

J gene: TRBJ2-7
V gene: TRBV2
D gene: TRBD2
clone size: -
CDR3 protein: CASRTSGGRRPSYEQYF
CDR3 DNA: TGTGCCAGCAGGACTAGCGGGGGGAGAAGGCCTTCGTACGAGCAGTACTTC

J gene: TRBJ2-1
V gene: TRBV20-1
D gene: TRBD2
clone size: -
CDR3 protein: CSAGTFSIGPSGTYNEQFF
CDR3 DNA: TGCAGTGCTGGAACCTTCTCTATAGGTCCTAGCGGGACATACAATGAGCAGTTCTTC

J gene: TRBJ2-1
V gene: TRBV6-1
D gene: -
clone size: few
CDR3 protein: CASSEWGGLSNEQFF
CDR3 DNA: TGTGCCAGCAGTGAATGGGGGGGCCTCAGCAATGAGCAGTTCTTC

J gene: TRBJ2-7
V gene: TRBV3-1
D gene: TRBD2
clone size: -
CDR3 protein: CASSPALAGETYEQYF
CDR3 DNA: TGTGCCAGCAGCCCCGCGCTGGCGGGGGAGACCTACGAGCAGTACTTC

J gene: TRBJ2-1
V gene: TRBV4-1
D gene: -
clone size: -
CDR3 protein: CASSQDDLPNEQFF
CDR3 DNA: TGCGCCAGCAGCCAAGACGACCTCCCCAATGAGCAGTTCTTC

J gene: TRBJ2-4
V gene: TRBV20-1
D gene: TRBD2
clone size: few
CDR3 protein: CSARTPTSEEQYF
CDR3 DNA: TGCAGTGCTAGGACCCCGACTAGCGAGGAGCAGTACTTC